This is a list of T cell receptor beta chains from one sample in a study of T cell changes during pregnancy in multiple sclerosis. The method was immunoSEQ multiplex PCR; TCRdb's version includes in-frame clones alone and lacks a portion of them. Of 40,000 or so clones listed, more than 90% are singletons. Sequences were derived from peripheral blood, sampled in the third trimester of pregnancy. These receptors all stem from a female donor in good health, enrolled as a control in a pregnancy study. CDR3s leave out the opening cysteine and the closing phenylalanine or tryptophan.

>TRBJ1-4|TRBV15
ATSREPPVSTNEKLF
>TRBJ2-7|TRBV28
ASTENPSMVYEQY
>TRBJ1-4|TRBV29-1
SVAYTGTTNEKLF
>TRBJ2-3|TRBV19
ASCPLAGGLDTQY
>TRBJ2-6|TRBV7-2
ASSLYRLAGGTGANVLT
>TRBJ2-4|TRBV30
AWRSGTGRNIQY
>TRBJ2-2|TRBV9
ASSPPSGELF
>TRBJ1-5|TRBV28
ASRGKGGPNQPQH
>TRBJ2-5|TRBV9
ASSATGAGETQY
>TRBJ1-3|TRBV28
ASSLSATGGNTIY
>TRBJ1-1|TRBV13
ASSLEGTGDTEAF
>TRBJ2-7|TRBV5-1
ASSSGTSGIYEQY
>TRBJ2-7|TRBV14
ASSQEFGLTYEQY
>TRBJ1-1|TRBV19
ASSWGTGMNTEAF
>TRBJ2-7|TRBV5-6
ASSYLASGGPLYEQY
>TRBJ1-1|TRBV6-4
ASSDYPTGVPTEAF
>TRBJ1-2|TRBV7-2
ASSPRTARDGYT
>TRBJ2-1|TRBV10-3
AIKGDRGQVTSDEQF
>TRBJ1-1|TRBV10-2
ASSESGTGIENTEAF
>TRBJ2-1|TRBV7-7
ASSLGTSGASSYNEQF
>TRBJ1-3|TRBV4-2
ASSMGQDSGNTIY
>TRBJ1-1|TRBV11-2
ASSSRGPEAF
>TRBJ1-1|TRBV30
AWALGNTEAF
>TRBJ2-1|TRBV5-1
ASSLVLAGGNSYNEQF
>TRBJ1-5|TRBV27
ASSPRQGYQPQH
>TRBJ2-3|TRBV27
ASSSRFRTDTQY
>TRBJ1-3|TRBV9
ASRGGAGNTIY
>TRBJ1-1|TRBV19
ASSTGQGTEAF
>TRBJ1-3|TRBV5-1
ASSFTPQGNTIY
>TRBJ2-6|TRBV2
ASRERTGPGANVLT
>TRBJ2-7|TRBV28
ASSAEVQY
>TRBJ1-6|TRBV27
ASSQGTSPLH
>TRBJ1-4|TRBV6-6
ASSYIQGREKLF
>TRBJ2-7|TRBV6-4
ASRPTVNSYEQY
>TRBJ2-3|TRBV29-1
SVGFLRHTQY
>TRBJ2-1|TRBV9
ASSVGDSGSKNEQF
>TRBJ1-3|TRBV5-5
ASSRDRSSGNTIY
>TRBJ2-7|TRBV11-2
ASSFTGSYEQY
>TRBJ1-4|TRBV28
ASSSRRATGFEKLF
>TRBJ2-3|TRBV4-1
ASSQDLLTSGSSRTDTQY
>TRBJ1-1|TRBV7-3
ASSLDGQSTEAF
>TRBJ2-7|TRBV4-2
ASSQGGTSGRSYEQY
>TRBJ1-2|TRBV5-4
ASSNETVRIYGYT
>TRBJ2-7|TRBV9
ASSVGGGRGEQY
>TRBJ2-1|TRBV11-3
ASSCRLKPSYNEQF
>TRBJ1-1|TRBV7-9
ASSLAAGSNTEAF
>TRBJ1-5|TRBV25-1
ASSETGTRQPQH
>TRBJ1-6|TRBV6-5
ASSGQPDYNSPLH
>TRBJ2-7|TRBV14
ASSRTGGTYEQY
>TRBJ2-2|TRBV18
ASSPVRQGWTGELF
>TRBJ2-3|TRBV19
ASSINRKSTDTQY
>TRBJ2-4|TRBV4-1
ASSPHFGAGVSKNIQY
>TRBJ2-1|TRBV9
ASSVSGGGEQF
>TRBJ2-1|TRBV5-1
ASSLTGTGYHEQF
>TRBJ1-5|TRBV28
AGTTGNQPQH
>TRBJ2-1|TRBV25-1
ASSDAGRSYNEQF
>TRBJ2-1|TRBV12-5
ASGLGLAGGFMEDEQF
>TRBJ2-5|TRBV4-1
ASSQPDRDEETQY
>TRBJ1-6|TRBV7-2
ASRWGGGNSPLH